This TCR beta chain was identified in a study of blood T cell repertoires in COVID-19. About the research overall: The cDNA or gDNA used as material had been derived from T cells, B-cell-depleted T cells, or PBMCs.

Germline V CDR1 and CDR2: MGHRA, YSYEKL. This CDR3 is 19 amino acids long. Trimming cost V 0 bases and J 0 bases, with 18 bases left between them. Some clones are missing from TCRdb's copy, which holds only in-frame ones; the method was immunoSEQ multiplex PCR. The repertoire includes roughly 100,000 clones, 71% of them detected once, and around 0.92% sits in the top ten. This chain links TRBV4-1 with TRBJ1-5; no definite D call. This TCR was sampled from a human donor with acute or convalescent COVID-19. The donor label of this sample is uncertain. Material for sequencing was peripheral blood. For the CDR3, the DNA is TGCGCCAGCAGCCAAGATCCCCCGGGTCCCCAATATAGCAATCAGCCCCAGCATTTT. As protein: CASSQDPPGPQYSNQPQHF.